This TCR beta chain derives from a study of blood T cell repertoires in COVID-19. Overall study context: Donors in the United States, Italy and Spain gave samples during acute or convalescent COVID-19. Nucleic acid was either cDNA or gDNA, and it came from T cells, B-cell-depleted T cells, or PBMCs.

Per the germline V gene, CDR1 is MGHDK and CDR2 is SYGVNS. The CDR3 sequence is 14 residues long. As to this clone: The junction shows a germline mismatch at one end, possibly a read error.

Study processing details: Reference gene primers were amplified, and this amplification served to estimate nucleated cell counts. Some clones are missing from TCRdb's copy, which holds only in-frame ones; the method was immunoSEQ multiplex PCR. D and trimming come from the DNA, and the V and J calls and clone size come from that table. This sample yields around 230,000 clones, of which roughly 85% are seen a single time; under 3% belongs to the top ten. The genes are TRBV25-1 and TRBJ2-5, with 7 nucleotides matching TRBD1. The receptor comes from a woman between 35 and 50 years old with active or convalescent COVID-19. Material: peripheral blood. The CDR3 spells CAGSGRQGQETQYF. CDR3 DNA: TGTGCCGGCAGTGGGAGACAGGGCCAAGAGACCCAGTACTTC.